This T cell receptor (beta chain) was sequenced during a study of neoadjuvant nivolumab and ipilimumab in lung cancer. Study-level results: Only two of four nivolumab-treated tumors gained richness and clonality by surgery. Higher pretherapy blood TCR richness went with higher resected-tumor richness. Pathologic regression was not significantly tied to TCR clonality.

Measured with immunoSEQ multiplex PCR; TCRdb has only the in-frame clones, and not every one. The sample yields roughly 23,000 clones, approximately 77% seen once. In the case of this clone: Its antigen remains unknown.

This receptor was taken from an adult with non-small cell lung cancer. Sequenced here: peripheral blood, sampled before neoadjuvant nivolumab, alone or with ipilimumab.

CDR3 in amino acids: CASSSRPTAYEQYF. Here the CDR3 DNA reads TGTGCCAGCAGTTCCCGACCTACAGCCTACGAGCAGTACTTC. The V call is TRBV6-5, the J call TRBJ2-7; D gene ambiguous. V lost 4 bases to trimming and J lost 2 bases, with 12 bases between them. The CDR3 consists of 14 residues. Germline CDR1 is MNHEY and CDR2 is SVGAGI.